The 17 T cell receptor beta chains listed next were all sequenced from one sample in a study of regulatory T cells in long-lasting Graves disease. Time point defined: persistent/refractory GD, antithyroid drugs over 5 years with positive TRAb. PBMCs provided the RNA from which the TCR library was made. Building the TCR beta libraries relied on iRepertoire HTBI primers, and CDR3 regions underwent Arm-PCR. TCRdb re-analysed the multiplex PCR reads in MiXCR, keeping a single row per CDR3 protein. The table includes roughly 500,000 distinct CDR3 sequences, approximately 21% detected once. The sequenced sample was peripheral blood mononuclear cells (PBMCs), obtained when the disease was refractory, from a patient treated with antithyroid drugs. Every receptor here comes from a female donor with Graves disease.

This clonotype was counted ten times or more. The chain is built from TRBV29-1 and TRBJ2-7; 13 bases match TRBD2. Germline V gives CDR1 SQVTM, CDR2 ANQGSEA. CDR3 length: 14 amino acids. V lost 6 bases to trimming and J lost 4 bases; unmatched junction nucleotides: 6. CDR3 nucleotides: TGCAGCGTCGGAAAACTAGCGGGAGGGTACGAGCAGTACTTC. It codes for CSVGKLAGGYEQYF.

A few counts support this clonotype. The chain recombines TRBV12-3 or TRBV12-4 with TRBJ1-1; D unresolved. CDR3 length equals 13 residues. Trimming stripped 2 bases from V and 6 bases from J, with 10 bases between. This chain's CDR3 is CASSLLLDAEAFF. Here the CDR3 DNA reads TGTGCCAGCAGTTTATTGTTGGACGCTGAAGCTTTCTTT.

The chain carries TRBV30 and TRBJ1-5; a possible D gene is TRBD1 (5 bases). V dropped 3 bases and J dropped 3 bases, with 12 bases sitting between them. CDR1 and CDR2 from the germline V gene are GTSNPN and SVGIG (reference sequence). The CDR3 has 14 residues. CDR3 in amino acids: CAWSVMGLNQPQHF. The CDR3 nucleotides read TGTGCCTGGAGCGTCATGGGACTCAATCAGCCCCAGCATTTT.

A note on this clonotype: The junction departs from the called germline gene at one end, perhaps through a read error. The V gene is TRBV6-5, the J gene TRBJ1-6; no clear D. The CDR3 sequence is 14 residues long. Germline values: CDR1 MNHEY, CDR2 SVGAGI. The CDR3 DNA reads TGTGCCAGCTGTTACTCTGGCAGCCTAATACCCCTCCACTTT. Amino acids: CASCYSGSLIPLHF.

This clonotype came up a few times. This chain connects TRBV18 to TRBJ1-1, with 7 positions matching TRBD1. Germline CDR1 is KGHSH and CDR2 is LQKENI. The CDR3 sequence is 15 residues long. The V and J ends lost 3 bases and 1 base, in that order; junction bases with no gene match: 5. The CDR3 loop is CASSPESGGNTEAFF. CDR3 in DNA: TGTGCCAGCTCACCCGAATCAGGGGGGAACACTGAAGCTTTCTTT.

The gene calls are TRBV2 and TRBJ2-3; no clear D. Germline-derived CDR1 and CDR2 are SNHLY and FYNNEI. Trimming stripped 5 bases from V and 6 bases from J, with 3 bases between. CDR3 length: 10 residues. The CDR3 DNA reads TGTGCCAGCAGTTTGGATACGCAGTATTTT. Translating gives CASSLDTQYF.

CDR3 region: CASSSGMYVQHF. Written as DNA, the CDR3 is TGTGCCAGCAGTTCAGGAATGTACGTACAGCATTTT. The chain links TRBV12-3 or TRBV12-4 to TRBJ1-5; D ambiguous. Deletions cut 4 bases from V and 13 bases from J, with 14 bases between. The CDR3 has 12 amino acids.

This clonotype was detected ten times or more. The gene calls are TRBV6-2 or TRBV6-3 and TRBJ1-2; possible D gene TRBD1, 5 bases. The length of the CDR3 is 14 residues. V was shortened by 5 bases and J by 9 bases, with 19 bases between the two germline ends. Germline CDR1 reads MNHEY; CDR2 reads SVGEGT. CDR3 DNA sequence: TGTGCCAGCAGTGAACGTCCAGGGCAACTACGCTACACCTTC. It yields the protein CASSERPGQLRYTF.

The genes are TRBV19 and TRBJ1-2; TRBD1 aligns across 8 bases. The CDR3 sequence is 19 residues long. Germline CDR1 and CDR2: LNHDA and SQIVND (reference sequence). V lost 4 bases and J lost 0; bases outside the gene matches: 16. The CDR3 region is CASSKLTGTGYAANYGYTF. CDR3 coding DNA: TGTGCCAGTAGTAAGCTAACCGGGACAGGTTACGCGGCTAACTATGGCTACACCTTC.

With respect to this clonotype: A single base separates this from a much larger clone, so it may be a read error. The V call is TRBV7-9, the J call TRBJ2-7, with D perhaps TRBD1 or TRBD2 (5 bases each). This CDR3 has 14 residues. V was pared by 4 bases and J by 2 bases, with 12 bases between. Per germline, CDR1 SEHNR and CDR2 FQNEAQ (reference sequence). The DNA of the CDR3 is TGTGCCAGCAGCTCCGGTTGGGGGACCTACGAGCAGTACTTC. Its protein is CASSSGWGTYEQYF.

This clonotype is a singleton in its sample. The rearrangement joins TRBV4-2 to TRBJ1-5; unclear D gene. With 0 bases removed from V and 0 bases from J, the gap between germline ends came to 3 bases. The CDR3 sequence is 14 residues long. In germline, CDR1 is LGHNA, CDR2 YNFKEQ. CDR3: CASSQEPSNQPQHF. In DNA form, the CDR3 reads TGTGCCAGCAGCCAAGAACCTAGCAATCAGCCCCAGCATTTT.

At least ten counts were recorded for this clonotype. The chain couples TRBV15 to TRBJ2-2, with D possibly being TRBD1 (5 bases). CDR1 is LNHNV and CDR2 is YYDKDF in the germline V gene (reference sequence). The length of the CDR3 is 15 residues. V lost 3 bases and J 1 base, leaving 9 bases between the germline ends. CDR3 nucleotide sequence: TGTGCCACCAGCAGGGTCCAGGGGAACACCGGGGAGCTGTTTTTT. Translation gives CATSRVQGNTGELFF.

This clonotype has just a few counts. This rearrangement joins TRBV19 to TRBJ2-7; 11 nucleotides match TRBD1. CDR1 LNHDA and CDR2 SQIVND come from the germline V gene (reference sequence). Losses at the gene ends were 4 bases for V and 4 bases for J; bases not matched to a gene: 9. The CDR3 covers 16 residues. The CDR3 spells CASSTNGQGARYEQYF. As DNA, the CDR3 is TGTGCCAGTAGTACCAATGGACAGGGGGCCCGATACGAGCAGTACTTC.

Many counts were recorded for this clonotype. The chain uses TRBV28 and TRBJ2-5; the D is unclear. V gave up 3 bases and J gave up 4 bases, with 9 bases separating them. Germline V gene sequence: CDR1 MDHEN, CDR2 SYDVKM. The CDR3 runs 13 residues. The CDR3 region is CASSFGVVETQYF. The CDR3 bases are TGTGCCAGCAGTTTTGGGGTGGTAGAGACCCAGTACTTC.

The J gene is TRBJ2-7, the V gene TRBV10-3; D is tentatively TRBD1 or TRBD2 (5 bases each). V was trimmed by 8 bases and J by 7 bases, leaving 24 bases between them. The CDR3 is made up of 15 amino acids. CDR1 is ENHRY, CDR2 SYGVKD, per germline. This CDR3 is CAIRPGLQGVGEQYF. In DNA, the CDR3 is TGTGCCATCCGACCCGGGTTGCAGGGAGTTGGGGAGCAGTACTTC.

This clonotype was counted only a few times. The CDR3 loop reads CSARGPGGQNYGYTF. The CDR3, as DNA: TGCAGTGCTAGAGGCCCCGGGGGGCAGAACTATGGCTACACCTTC. The V and J genes are TRBV20-1 and TRBJ1-2, with a tentative D call TRBD1 (6 bases). V lost 1 base, J lost 2 bases, and 14 bases lay in between. Germline lookup yields CDR1 DFQATT and CDR2 SNEGSKA (reference sequence). The CDR3 spans 15 residues.

The rearrangement uses TRBV6-1 and TRBJ1-5, with D unclear. The V end was cut by 6 bases, the J end by 6 bases, with 12 bases between. The CDR3 spans 13 residues. In germline, CDR1 is MNHNS, CDR2 SASEGT. The chain's CDR3 is CASSPPRGQPQHF. DNA of the CDR3: TGTGCCAGCAGCCCTCCCCGGGGTCAGCCCCAGCATTTT.